The 30 T cell receptor beta chains below all came from one sample that was sequenced in a study of T cell responses to AZD1222 COVID-19 vaccine. Sequencing used immunoSEQ multiplex PCR; TCRdb keeps in-frame clones, though not all of them. Found here are roughly 160,000 clones, 94% of them singletons; the top ten hold approximately 0.64%. This material consisted of peripheral blood, taken on day 0 of AZD1222 vaccination. All receptors come from an adult in good health.

The chain employs TRBV6-5 and TRBJ2-1; D perhaps matches TRBD2 (6 bases). The germline gives CDR1 MNHEY, CDR2 SVGAGI. The CDR3 has 15 residues. Trimming pared 2 bases from V and 5 bases from J, leaving 13 bases between. The CDR3 sequence: CASSYITSSNNEQFF. As DNA, the CDR3 is TGTGCCAGCAGTTACATCACTAGCAGTAACAATGAGCAGTTCTTC.

As DNA, the CDR3 is TGTGCCAGCAGTTTCCGAACAGTCGATGGCTACACCTTC. It codes for CASSFRTVDGYTF. V is TRBV5-4 and J is TRBJ1-2; no clear D gene. V was cut by 5 bases and J by 6 bases, with 14 bases left in between. The CDR3 consists of 13 residues. The germline gives CDR1 SGHNT, CDR2 YYREEE (reference sequence).

This clone was counted a single time. The J gene is TRBJ1-1, the V gene TRBV5-8; the D is unclear. This CDR3 has 13 residues. Trimming took 1 base from V and 8 from J, leaving 12 bases between them. Germline V gene lookup returns CDR1 SGHTS and CDR2 YDEGEE. The CDR3 here is CASSLFGTKEAFF. In DNA, the CDR3 is TGTGCCAGCAGCTTGTTTGGAACTAAGGAAGCTTTCTTT.

In DNA, the CDR3 is TGTGCCAGCAGATCAGGGGGGGCCGAGCAGTACTTC. Translated, it gives CASRSGGAEQYF. V is TRBV7-2 and J is TRBJ2-7; D possibly uses TRBD1 or TRBD2 (7 bases each). The germline V gene encodes CDR1 SGHTA and CDR2 FQGNSA. The length of the CDR3 is 12 residues. Trimming removed 6 bases from V and 6 bases from J, with 12 bases in between.

The gene calls are TRBV28 and TRBJ1-4; unclear D gene. V lost 6 bases to trimming and J lost 3 bases, with 8 bases between them. This CDR3 region has 13 residues. Per germline, CDR1 MDHEN and CDR2 SYDVKM. The CDR3: CASSLGSNEKLFF. CDR3 DNA: TGTGCCAGCAGCTTGGGGTCTAATGAAAAACTGTTTTTT.

The rearrangement uses TRBV9 and TRBJ2-5; TRBD2 matches 10 bases. The CDR3 is made up of 16 amino acids. Germline CDR1 and CDR2: SGDLS and YYNGEE. V trimming: 0 bases; J trimming: 2 bases; junction bases outside the gene matches: 4. CDR3 residues: CASSVGLAGVQETQYF. CDR3 nucleotides: TGTGCCAGCAGCGTAGGCCTAGCGGGAGTTCAAGAGACCCAGTACTTC.

This clone was recorded once. This chain links TRBV18 with TRBJ1-5; weak D call: TRBD1 (5 bases). The V end lost 6 bases, the J end lost 4 bases, and 10 bases lay between the germline ends. The CDR3 is made up of 13 amino acids. CDR1 is KGHSH, CDR2 LQKENI, per germline. The CDR3 coding sequence is TGTGCCAGCTCTGGGACCGTTAATCAGCCCCAGCATTTT. This translates into CASSGTVNQPQHF.

The V call is TRBV6-5, the J call TRBJ1-2; D is unclear. CDR3 size: 16 residues. V was shortened by 2 bases and J by 2 bases, with 15 bases between the two germline ends. Germline lookup yields CDR1 MNHEY and CDR2 SVGAGI. CDR3 DNA: TGTGCCAGCAGTTACGGGCTGGTCGACGGGAACTATGGCTACACCTTC. Translation gives CASSYGLVDGNYGYTF.

The chain couples TRBV9 to TRBJ1-5; TRBD1 aligns across 10 bases. Germline CDR1 reads SGDLS; CDR2 reads YYNGEE. The CDR3 runs to 15 residues. The V gene end was trimmed by 4 bases and the J gene end by 4 bases; junction bases not matched to a gene: 5. The CDR3: CASSTGQGNNQPQHF. In DNA form, the CDR3 reads TGTGCCAGCAGCACGGGACAGGGGAATAATCAGCCCCAGCATTTT.

The chain employs TRBV30 and TRBJ2-7; perhaps D is TRBD1 or TRBD2 (6 bases each). The CDR3 sequence is 13 residues long. Trimming stripped 0 bases from V and 5 bases from J, with 11 bases between. CDR1 is GTSNPN, CDR2 SVGIG, per germline (reference sequence). The CDR3 DNA is TGTGCCTGGAGTGTTACGGGGGCTCACGAGCAGTACTTC. The encoded protein is CAWSVTGAHEQYF.

The chain couples TRBV4-1 to TRBJ1-5; 12 nucleotides align to TRBD1. Germline CDR1 MGHRA, CDR2 YSYEKL. The CDR3 spans 15 residues. J gave up 10 bases and V 5 bases, and 9 bases lay outside the gene matches. CDR3 loop: CASSAGTGGAAPQHF. The CDR3 DNA reads as TGCGCCAGCAGCGCGGGGACAGGGGGCGCGGCTCCCCAGCATTTT.

The chain combines TRBV4-2 with TRBJ1-1; TRBD1 might be the D (6 bases). The CDR3 is 16 amino acids. Looked up from germline, CDR1 is LGHNA and CDR2 is YNFKEQ. Trimming removed 4 bases from V and 2 bases from J, with 17 bases in between. The CDR3 DNA is TGTGCCAGCAGCCCCCGACAGGCCCCGCCAAACACTGAAGCTTTCTTT. Its translation: CASSPRQAPPNTEAFF.

The rearrangement joins TRBV2 to TRBJ2-1; 9 positions agree with TRBD2. CDR1 and CDR2 from the germline V gene are SNHLY and FYNNEI. The CDR3 extends over 17 amino acids. Trimming cost V 1 base and J 3 bases; bases outside gene matches: 7. The CDR3 sequence: CASSEDSGSVFYNEQFF. The CDR3 nucleotides are TGTGCCAGCAGTGAAGATAGCGGGAGCGTTTTCTACAATGAGCAGTTCTTC.

The chain is built from TRBV19 and TRBJ1-5; a possible D gene is TRBD1 (5 bases). V was clipped by 6 bases and J by 6 bases, with 9 bases between them. Per the germline V gene, CDR1 is LNHDA and CDR2 is SQIVND (reference sequence). The CDR3 extends over 12 amino acids. The CDR3 DNA is TGTGCCAGTAGACACGACAGTCAGCCCCAGCATTTT. Residues: CASRHDSQPQHF. Full variable domain (missing parts from reference TRBV19 and TRBJ1-5): DGGITQSPKYLFRKEGQNVTLSCEQNLNHDAMYWYRQDPGQGLRLIYYSQIVNDFQKGDIAEGYSVSREKKESFPLTVTSAQKNPTAFYLCASRHDSQPQHFGDGTRLSIL.

The rearrangement links TRBV5-1 to TRBJ2-7; no clear D gene. The CDR3 totals 15 residues. V lost 1 base, J lost 0 bases, and 11 bases lay in between. Germline CDR1 and CDR2: SGHRS and YFSETQ. The CDR3 protein is CASSLTGQSSYEQYF. CDR3 bases: TGCGCCAGCAGCTTGACTGGGCAGAGCTCCTACGAGCAGTACTTC.

The chain combines TRBV14 with TRBJ1-4; D is ambiguous. This CDR3 is 13 amino acids long. The ends were cut back, 1 base at V and 7 bases at J, with 7 bases in the middle. Germline CDR1 reads SGHDN; CDR2 reads FVKESK. The DNA of the CDR3 is TGTGCCAGCAGCCAAGGTGAAGCTGAAAAACTGTTTTTT. Translated, it gives CASSQGEAEKLFF.

The chain couples TRBV30 to TRBJ2-1; a possible D gene is TRBD2 (5 bases). Germline V lookup: CDR1 GTSNPN, CDR2 SVGIG (reference sequence). This CDR3 has 12 residues. V lost 1 base and J 4 bases, leaving 5 bases between the germline ends. The CDR3 DNA follows: TGTGCCTGGAGTGGAGGGTACAATGAGCAGTTCTTC. Its translation is CAWSGGYNEQFF. The complete variable domain, with remaining parts taken from reference TRBV30 and TRBJ2-1, reads SQTIHQWPATLVQPVGSPLSLECTVEGTSNPNLYWYRQAAGRGLQLLFYSVGIGQISSEVPQNLSASRPQDRQFILSSKKLLLSDSGFYLCAWSGGYNEQFFGPGTRLTVL.

CDR3 in amino acids: CASGGLGADTQYF. CDR3 bases: TGTGCCAGCGGGGGATTAGGCGCAGATACGCAGTATTTT. This sequence joins TRBV2 and TRBJ2-3; D is tentatively TRBD1 or TRBD2 (5 bases each). V was shortened by 8 bases and J by 4 bases, with 13 bases between the two germline ends. Germline assignment: CDR1 SNHLY and CDR2 FYNNEI. The CDR3 length is 13 residues.

The chain uses TRBV6-5 and TRBJ1-2; 9 bases match TRBD1. With V trimmed by 6 bases and J by 8 bases, 4 bases remained unmatched. This CDR3 has 12 residues. Germline V gene lookup returns CDR1 MNHEY and CDR2 SVGAGI. The CDR3 DNA reads as TGTGCCAGCAGCCCCGGGACAGGGGGCTACACCTTC. It codes for CASSPGTGGYTF.

This clone was seen just once. This rearrangement joins TRBV29-1 to TRBJ1-1; D may be TRBD1 (5 bases). Trimming took 5 bases from V and 5 from J, leaving 18 bases between them. CDR3 length: 14 amino acids. Germline assignment: CDR1 SQVTM and CDR2 ANQGSEA. CDR3 DNA: TGCAGCGTTTTCATCGGGACCCCGCAAACTGAAGCTTTCTTT. It encodes CSVFIGTPQTEAFF.

The chain employs TRBV30 and TRBJ1-6, with D unresolved. Germline V gene lookup returns CDR1 GTSNPN and CDR2 SVGIG (reference sequence). V dropped 3 bases and J dropped 7 bases, with 10 bases sitting between them. The CDR3 is 13 residues long. The CDR3 reads CAWSTGLNSPLHF. CDR3 nucleotide sequence: TGTGCCTGGAGCACGGGGTTGAATTCACCCCTCCACTTT. Combining the CDR3 with reference TRBV30 and TRBJ1-6 gives the whole variable domain SQTIHQWPATLVQPVGSPLSLECTVEGTSNPNLYWYRQAAGRGLQLLFYSVGIGQISSEVPQNLSASRPQDRQFILSSKKLLLSDSGFYLCAWSTGLNSPLHFGNGTRLTVT.

The chain's CDR3 is CAWSSRGEQYF. In DNA form, the CDR3 reads TGTGCCTGGAGTTCCAGAGGGGAGCAGTACTTC. This chain uses TRBV30 with TRBJ2-7; possible D gene TRBD2, 5 bases. The CDR3 runs 11 residues. V was clipped by 2 bases and J by 7 bases, with 9 bases between them. CDR1 and CDR2 from the germline V gene are GTSNPN and SVGIG (reference sequence).

This chain connects TRBV7-2 to TRBJ1-1; TRBD1 matches at 7 bases. Germline V gene sequence: CDR1 SGHTA, CDR2 FQGNSA. The V gene end was trimmed by 5 bases and the J gene end by 7 bases; junction bases not matched to a gene: 7. The CDR3 loop spans 13 amino acids. The CDR3: CASSLRGGGEAFF. The CDR3 DNA is TGTGCCAGCAGCCTCAGGGGGGGCGGTGAAGCTTTCTTT.

This clone turned up a few times. The genes are TRBV7-9 and TRBJ2-1, with TRBD2 matching 9 bases. From germline, CDR1 is SEHNR and CDR2 FQNEAQ (reference sequence). This CDR3 is 14 amino acids long. Unmatched junction bases numbered 6, after V lost 3 bases and J lost 9 bases. Here the CDR3 reads CASSLLAGRSEQFF. CDR3 DNA sequence: TGTGCCAGCAGCTTGCTAGCGGGAAGGTCTGAGCAGTTCTTC.

The J gene is TRBJ2-3, the V gene TRBV7-2; D unresolved. The V gene lost 5 bases and the J gene lost 14 bases, with 11 bases spanning the gap. The germline gives CDR1 SGHTA, CDR2 FQGNSA. The CDR3 spans 10 residues. Here the CDR3 reads CASSRETWYF. In nucleotides, the CDR3 is TGTGCCAGCAGCCGTGAAACCTGGTATTTT.

This clone was recorded only once. The V call is TRBV18, the J call TRBJ2-2, with TRBD1 matching 7 bases. CDR1 and CDR2 (germline): KGHSH, LQKENI. The CDR3 is 15 residues long. With 5 bases clipped from V and 8 bases from J, the junction kept 11 bases outside the gene matches. The CDR3 DNA is TGTGCCAGCTCAACGTCCCGACAGGGAATAGGGGAGCTGTTTTTT. This gives the protein CASSTSRQGIGELFF.

The V call is TRBV6-7, the J call TRBJ2-1; TRBD1 matches 8 bases. TRBV6-7 is flagged as an ORF with uncertain function. This CDR3 spans 12 amino acids. CDR3 DNA sequence: TGTGCACAACAGGGGGTCCACAATGAGCAGTTCTTC. Residues: CAQQGVHNEQFF.

V is TRBV4-1 and J is TRBJ1-2; 7 bases fit TRBD1. V was clipped by 4 bases and J by 4 bases; unmatched bases: 9. Germline CDR1 is MGHRA and CDR2 is YSYEKL. The CDR3 covers 15 residues. The CDR3 loop reads CASSRDPQGSYGYTF. In nucleotides, the CDR3 is TGCGCCAGCAGCCGGGACCCACAGGGGTCCTATGGCTACACCTTC.

The CDR3 sequence is CASSTGLGSSYGYTF. DNA for the CDR3: TGTGCCAGCTCAACGGGGCTCGGAAGTAGCTATGGCTACACCTTC. This chain links TRBV18 with TRBJ1-2; maybe TRBD1 (5 bases). CDR1 and CDR2 from the germline V gene are KGHSH and LQKENI. V lost 5 bases and J lost 4, with 17 bases in between. The length of the CDR3 is 15 residues.

The V gene is TRBV19, the J gene TRBJ1-1; no clear D. Between the trimmed V and J ends, which lost 4 bases and 4 bases, there was a span of 7 bases. The CDR3 length is 12 residues. Germline values: CDR1 LNHDA, CDR2 SQIVND (reference sequence). Written as DNA, the CDR3 is TGTGCCAGTAGTAGCTCGGGCACTGAAGCTTTCTTT. Translation: CASSSSGTEAFF. The variable domain in full, with the rest retrieved from reference TRBV19 and TRBJ1-1, is DGGITQSPKYLFRKEGQNVTLSCEQNLNHDAMYWYRQDPGQGLRLIYYSQIVNDFQKGDIAEGYSVSREKKESFPLTVTSAQKNPTAFYLCASSSSGTEAFFGQGTRLTVV.